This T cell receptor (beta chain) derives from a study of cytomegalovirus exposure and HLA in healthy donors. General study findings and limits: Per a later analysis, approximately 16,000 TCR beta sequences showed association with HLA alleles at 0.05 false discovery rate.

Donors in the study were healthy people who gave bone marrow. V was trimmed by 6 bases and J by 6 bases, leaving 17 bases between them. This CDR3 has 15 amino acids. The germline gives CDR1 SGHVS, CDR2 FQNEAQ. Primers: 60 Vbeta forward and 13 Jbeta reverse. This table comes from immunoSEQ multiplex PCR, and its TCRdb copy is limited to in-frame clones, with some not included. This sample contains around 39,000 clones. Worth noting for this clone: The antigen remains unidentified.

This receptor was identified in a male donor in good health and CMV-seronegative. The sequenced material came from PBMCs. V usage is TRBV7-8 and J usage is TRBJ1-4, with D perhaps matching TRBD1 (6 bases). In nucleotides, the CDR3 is TGTGCCAGCAGACTACTCGGGGGGGGCCATGAAAAACTGTTTTTT. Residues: CASRLLGGGHEKLFF.